A single sample is the source of the 24 T cell receptor beta chains below, sequenced in a study of Ad26.COV2.S vaccination and SARS-CoV-2 variants. Regarding treatment: around 19 received Ad26.COV2.S at low or high dose, single or two shots; roughly five received placebo; per-sample allocation not given. Samples were taken on day 63 after the first vaccine or placebo injection. Repertoires were generated with immunoSEQ multiplex PCR, while TCRdb's copy carries only in-frame clones and drops some. Of more than 250,000 clones in the sample, around 87% were seen once. Material: peripheral blood, obtained in a trial of Ad26.COV2.S vaccine versus placebo. The receptors were gathered from a person aged 18-65 years who received the Ad26.COV2.S COVID-19 vaccine or a placebo.

This chain links TRBV4-2 with TRBJ2-3; weak D call: TRBD2 (7 bases). Trimming shortened V by 4 bases and J by 2 bases, and 16 bases separated the two germline ends. The CDR3 has 16 amino acids. Germline CDR1 LGHNA, CDR2 YNFKEQ. The CDR3 here is CASSRAEGGATDTQYF. The CDR3 DNA sequence: TGTGCCAGCAGCCGGGCGGAGGGGGGGGCCACAGATACGCAGTATTTT.

V is TRBV12-3 or TRBV12-4 and J is TRBJ2-7; no definite D call. Trimming shortened V by 3 bases and J by 3 bases, and 9 bases separated the two germline ends. The length of the CDR3 is 13 residues. In nucleotides, the CDR3 is TGTGCCAGCAGTTTTAAACCGGACTACGAGCAGTACTTC. Amino acid sequence: CASSFKPDYEQYF.

This chain joins TRBV18 and TRBJ2-6; TRBD1 matches 8 bases. In germline, CDR1 is KGHSH, CDR2 LQKENI. This CDR3 contains 17 residues. The V segment lost 6 bases and the J segment 0 bases; nucleotides outside the gene matches: 7. In DNA form, the CDR3 reads TGTGCCAGCTCCCTCGACAGGGGAAGCTCTGGGGCCAACGTCCTGACTTTC. This sequence encodes CASSLDRGSSGANVLTF.

This clone was observed a single time. The chain employs TRBV4-3 and TRBJ2-1; 10 nucleotides match TRBD2. V lost 4 bases, J lost 8 bases, and 8 bases stayed unmatched. The germline gives CDR1 LGHNA, CDR2 YSLEER. The CDR3 spans 15 residues. The chain's CDR3 is CASSPQRGGRYEQFF. Here the CDR3 DNA reads TGCGCCAGCAGCCCCCAGCGGGGGGGCAGGTATGAGCAGTTCTTC.

Written as DNA, the CDR3 is TGTGCCAGCTCACGCGAGGGGGCGCACTACGAGCAGTACTTC. Residues: CASSREGAHYEQYF. This rearrangement joins TRBV18 to TRBJ2-7, with 7 bases matching TRBD1. This CDR3 spans 14 amino acids. V was clipped by 4 bases and J by 3 bases; unmatched bases: 6. Germline V gene sequence: CDR1 KGHSH, CDR2 LQKENI. The full variable domain, its missing parts supplied by reference TRBV18 and TRBJ2-7, is NAGVMQNPRHLVRRRGQEARLRCSPMKGHSHVYWYRQLPEEGLKFMVYLQKENIIDESGMPKERFSAEFPKEGPSILRIQQVVRGDSAAYFCASSREGAHYEQYFGPGTRLTVT.

The chain has TRBV6-4 and TRBJ2-7; D not resolved. The CDR3 contains 13 residues. Per germline, CDR1 MRHNA and CDR2 SNTAGT. Trimming pared 0 bases from V and 7 bases from J, leaving 10 bases between. The DNA for the CDR3 is TGTGCCAGCAGTGACTCCGGGTCTGGGGAGCAGTACTTC. Translation gives CASSDSGSGEQYF.

This clone was counted once. J is TRBJ2-2 and V is TRBV6-5; D gene unclear. The CDR3 spans 12 residues. Germline CDR1 is MNHEY and CDR2 is SVGAGI. Trimming removed 7 bases at V and 6 bases at J, with 9 bases between. CDR3 residues: CASKTGSGELFF. For the CDR3, the DNA is TGTGCCAGCAAAACGGGTTCCGGGGAGCTGTTTTTT.

Only one count was recorded for this clone. J is TRBJ2-7 and V is TRBV5-8; 7 bases fit TRBD2. Trimming took 8 bases from V and 3 from J; bases not matched to a gene: 11. The CDR3 sequence is 14 residues long. Per germline, CDR1 SGHTS and CDR2 YDEGEE. The CDR3 DNA reads as TGTGCCAGTAAACCCCGCGGGAGTCTCTACGAGCAGTACTTC. This encodes CASKPRGSLYEQYF.

The V call is TRBV7-2, the J call TRBJ2-3; 7 bases agree with TRBD2. CDR1 is SGHTA and CDR2 is FQGNSA in the germline V gene. V shed 5 bases, J shed 1 base, and the junction held 6 bases outside the gene matches. This CDR3 is 15 amino acids long. This chain's CDR3 is CASSGQRGGTDTQYF. CDR3 nucleotide sequence: TGTGCCAGCAGCGGTCAGCGGGGCGGCACAGATACGCAGTATTTT.

V and J are TRBV30 and TRBJ1-6; 9 bases line up with TRBD1. CDR3 length equals 15 residues. The germline gives CDR1 GTSNPN, CDR2 SVGIG (reference sequence). Unmatched junction bases numbered 1, after V lost 4 bases and J lost 0 bases. The CDR3 nucleotides are TGTGCCTGGAAGGACAGGGGCTCCTATAATTCACCCCTCCACTTT. Protein: CAWKDRGSYNSPLHF.

J is TRBJ2-1 and V is TRBV27; 8 bases agree with TRBD2. Trimming at V came to 3 bases and at J to 3 bases, leaving 1 base not matched to a gene. This CDR3 region has 14 residues. CDR1 and CDR2 from the germline V gene are MNHEY and SMNVEV (reference sequence). The CDR3 protein is CASSLAGGYNEQFF. DNA for the CDR3: TGTGCCAGCAGTTTGGCGGGGGGCTACAATGAGCAGTTCTTC.

The rearrangement joins TRBV13 to TRBJ1-2, with no clear D. The V end was cut by 7 bases, the J end by 0 bases, with 12 bases between. CDR3 length equals 14 residues. Germline V gives CDR1 PRHDT, CDR2 FYEKMQ (reference sequence). The DNA for the CDR3 is TGTGCCAGCATTGCGGCCACCTCTAACTATGGCTACACCTTC. Amino acids: CASIAATSNYGYTF.

J is TRBJ1-1 and V is TRBV5-4, with D possibly being TRBD1 (6 bases). With 3 bases removed from V and 6 bases from J, the gap between germline ends came to 18 bases. CDR1 is SGHNT and CDR2 is YYREEE in the germline V gene (reference sequence). This CDR3 is built from 15 residues. This CDR3 reads CASSSETGRSPEAFF. As DNA, the CDR3 is TGTGCCAGCAGCTCGGAAACAGGGCGAAGCCCTGAAGCTTTCTTT.

The chain uses TRBV7-2 and TRBJ1-4, with D unresolved. V was pared by 1 base and J by 5 bases, with 14 bases between. CDR1 SGHTA and CDR2 FQGNSA come from the germline V gene. The CDR3 has 16 amino acids. The CDR3 protein is CASSLGVNPPNEKLFF. CDR3 sequence (DNA): TGTGCCAGCAGCTTAGGGGTTAACCCCCCCAATGAAAAACTGTTTTTT. Full variable domain (outside the CDR3, taken from reference TRBV7-2 and TRBJ1-4): GAGVSQSPSNKVTEKGKDVELRCDPISGHTALYWYRQSLGQGLEFLIYFQGNSAPDKSGLPSDRFSAERTGGSVSTLTIQRTQQEDSAVYLCASSLGVNPPNEKLFFGSGTQLSVL.

On this clone itself: Within the sample, other DNA sequences also encode this same CDR3. This chain joins TRBV6-2 or TRBV6-3 and TRBJ1-1; TRBD1 aligns across 7 bases. Germline CDR1 reads MNHEY; CDR2 reads SVGEGT. The J segment lost 2 bases and the V segment lost 2 bases, leaving 2 bases of the junction unmatched. CDR3 length: 14 amino acids. In nucleotides, the CDR3 is TGTGCCAGCAGTTACGTAGGGGGCAACACTGAAGCTTTCTTT. Amino acids: CASSYVGGNTEAFF.

The chain has TRBV7-2 and TRBJ1-1, with 8 bases lining up with TRBD1. The V gene end was trimmed by 4 bases and the J gene end by 12 bases; junction bases not matched to a gene: 10. This CDR3 region has 13 residues. Germline V gene lookup returns CDR1 SGHTA and CDR2 FQGNSA. CDR3 sequence reads: CASSYVLDRESFF. The CDR3 DNA reads TGTGCCAGCAGCTATGTATTGGACAGGGAATCTTTCTTT.

V and J are TRBV5-4 and TRBJ1-6; D ambiguous. Germline values: CDR1 SGHNT, CDR2 YYREEE (reference sequence). With 3 bases removed from V and 8 bases from J, the gap between germline ends came to 12 bases. This CDR3 contains 14 residues. The CDR3 region has the DNA TGTGCCAGCAGCTCGATCTCGGGTGATTCACCCCTCCACTTT. Its translation: CASSSISGDSPLHF.

This chain uses TRBV5-1 with TRBJ1-1; D not resolved. Germline V lookup: CDR1 SGHRS, CDR2 YFSETQ. V was pared by 2 bases and J by 0 bases, with 11 bases between. The CDR3 extends over 15 amino acids. The CDR3 protein is CASSFGDSLNTEAFF. For the CDR3, the DNA is TGCGCCAGCAGCTTCGGGGATTCTTTGAACACTGAAGCTTTCTTT.

This clone was counted once. The germline gene is not matched at one end of the junction; a read error may be the cause. The J gene is TRBJ2-1, the V gene TRBV7-3, with 13 bases lining up with TRBD2. Germline V gene sequence: CDR1 SGHTA, CDR2 FQGTGA. This CDR3 has 15 amino acids. This chain's CDR3 is CASSITSGGAQEQFF. Here the CDR3 DNA reads TGTGCCAGCAGCATAACTAGCGGGGGGGCCCAGGAGCAGTTCTTC.

The chain combines TRBV4-1 with TRBJ1-4; 7 nucleotides line up with TRBD1. Germline values: CDR1 MGHRA, CDR2 YSYEKL. V was clipped by 2 bases and J by 2 bases; unmatched bases: 5. The CDR3 runs 16 residues. The CDR3 reads CASSQQGEPTNEKLFF. CDR3 DNA: TGCGCCAGCAGCCAACAGGGGGAGCCCACTAATGAAAAACTGTTTTTT.

The J gene is TRBJ2-7, the V gene TRBV5-1; D might be TRBD2 (6 bases). The germline V gene encodes CDR1 SGHRS and CDR2 YFSETQ. The CDR3 loop spans 16 amino acids. V shed 0 bases and J shed 0 bases, with 13 bases lying between them. CDR3 loop: CASSLAAGRGSYEQYF. DNA for the CDR3: TGCGCCAGCAGCTTGGCCGCGGGAAGGGGCTCCTACGAGCAGTACTTC.

This chain uses TRBV28 with TRBJ2-1, with D perhaps assigned TRBD1 or TRBD2 (5 bases each). Germline loops: CDR1 MDHEN, CDR2 SYDVKM. Deletions cut 2 bases from V and 7 bases from J, with 6 bases between. There are 12 residues in the CDR3. CDR3 in amino acids: CASSLGGNEQFF. In DNA, the CDR3 is TGTGCCAGCAGTTTAGGGGGAAATGAGCAGTTCTTC.

The chain carries TRBV4-1 and TRBJ1-5, with 7 bases identical to TRBD1. The CDR3 totals 15 residues. Germline V CDR1 and CDR2: MGHRA, YSYEKL. The junction had 5 bases not matched to a gene; V was cut back by 4 bases and J by 2 bases. This chain's CDR3 is CASSRNRGGNQPQHF. For the CDR3, the DNA is TGCGCCAGCAGCCGAAACAGGGGTGGCAATCAGCCCCAGCATTTT.

The chain couples TRBV5-1 to TRBJ1-6; no reliable D call. V was pared by 1 base and J by 6 bases, with 8 bases between. Germline CDR1 SGHRS, CDR2 YFSETQ. The CDR3 length is 14 residues. The CDR3 is CASSLYGANSPLHF. Here the CDR3 DNA reads TGCGCCAGCAGCTTGTACGGCGCTAATTCACCCCTCCACTTT.